This T cell receptor beta chain was documented in a study of blood T cell repertoires in COVID-19. Clones were sequenced by immunoSEQ multiplex PCR, and TCRdb holds only the in-frame ones, with some missing. The table includes over 90,000 clones, roughly 80% detected once. J lost 5 bases, V lost 2 bases, and 0 bases had no gene match. Germline-derived CDR1 and CDR2 are SGHTA and FQGTGA. The CDR3 is 14 residues long. This sequence joins TRBV7-3 and TRBJ2-3; 11 bases align to TRBD1. The sequencing sample was made of peripheral blood. This clonotype originated in a human donor in a cohort sampled during active COVID-19. In nucleotides, the CDR3 is TGTGCCAGCAGCTTAGGGACAGGGGGAGATACGCAGTATTTT. It translates to CASSLGTGGDTQYF.